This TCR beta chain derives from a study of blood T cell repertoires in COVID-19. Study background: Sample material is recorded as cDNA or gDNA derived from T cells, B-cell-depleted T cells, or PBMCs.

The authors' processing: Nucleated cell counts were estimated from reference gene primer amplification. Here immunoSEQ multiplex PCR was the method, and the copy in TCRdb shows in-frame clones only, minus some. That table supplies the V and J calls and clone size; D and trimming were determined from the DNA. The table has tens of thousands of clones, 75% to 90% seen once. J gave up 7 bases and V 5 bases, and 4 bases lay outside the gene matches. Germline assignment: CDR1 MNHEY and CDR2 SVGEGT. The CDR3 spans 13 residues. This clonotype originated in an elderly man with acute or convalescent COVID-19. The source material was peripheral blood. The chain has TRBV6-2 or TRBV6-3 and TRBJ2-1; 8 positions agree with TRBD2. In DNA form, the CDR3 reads TGTGCCAGCAGTCCCTCGGGGGGGAATGAGCAGTTCTTC. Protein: CASSPSGGNEQFF.